A selection of T cell receptor beta chains follows, all from one sample in a study of blood T cells in healthy people across ages. TCRdb called the 5' RACE reads again in MiXCR, with one record for every CDR3 protein. The sample records about 1.5 million distinct CDR3 sequences, less than 45% being singletons. The sequencing input was blood. Receptors were obtained from a woman between 18 and 29 years old in good health. CDR3s include the opening cysteine and the closing phenylalanine or tryptophan. Fields, in order: clone size, V gene, J gene, D gene, CDR3 protein, CDR3 DNA. A D gene is named only where the DNA matches it firmly. Not all rows give a size; the values are once, few, many and, for expanded clones, a class.

-	TRBV6-2/TRBV6-3	TRBJ2-3	-	CASKGLSTETQYF	TGTGCCAGCAAAGGGTTATCTACAGAGACGCAGTATTTT
few	TRBV13	TRBJ2-7	-	CASSSATLGQRYEQYF	TGTGCCAGCAGCTCTGCCACTCTAGGACAGCGTTACGAGCAGTACTTC
-	TRBV14	TRBJ2-1	-	CASSQGVGSYNEQFF	TGTGCCAGCAGCCAAGGGGTCGGCTCCTACAATGAGCAGTTCTTC
-	TRBV7-9	TRBJ1-6	-	CASSLGLIENSPLHF	TGTGCCAGCAGCTTGGGACTAATAGAGAATTCACCCCTCCACTTT
few	TRBV9	TRBJ2-7	-	CASSASPSDYYEQYF	TGTGCCAGCAGCGCCTCCCCTAGCGACTACTACGAGCAGTACTTC
-	TRBV5-1	TRBJ1-1	-	CASSSSTVWGTEAFF	TGCGCCAGCAGCTCTTCGACTGTTTGGGGCACTGAAGCTTTCTTT
-	TRBV28	TRBJ2-7	TRBD2	CASSSTTSGGLHEQYF	TGTGCCAGCAGTTCGACAACTAGCGGGGGTCTCCACGAGCAGTACTTC
-	TRBV29-1	TRBJ2-6	-	CSVSGANVLTF	TGCAGCGTTTCTGGGGCCAACGTCCTGACTTTC
many	TRBV4-1	TRBJ2-6	-	CASSQGGISGANVLTF	TGCGCCAGCAGCCAAGGAGGAATCTCTGGGGCCAACGTCCTGACTTTC
-	TRBV27	TRBJ2-1	-	CASRVPGLNNEQFF	TGTGCCAGCAGGGTCCCAGGCCTTAACAATGAGCAGTTCTTC
-	TRBV4-1	TRBJ2-5	-	CASSQEAVRSYNEQYF	TGCGCCAGCAGCCAAGAAGCAGTCCGAAGCTACAATGAGCAGTACTTC
-	TRBV6-2/TRBV6-3	TRBJ2-2	-	CASSYWRGNTGELFF	TGTGCCAGCAGTTACTGGCGGGGGAACACCGGGGAGCTGTTTTTT
-	TRBV4-3	TRBJ2-7	-	CASSQVLLTGEQYF	TGCGCCAGCAGCCAAGTACTTTTAACGGGCGAGCAGTACTTC
-	TRBV7-2	TRBJ1-2	-	CASRNGAYGYTF	TGTGCCAGTAGAAACGGGGCGTATGGCTACACCTTC